The 2 T cell receptor beta chains below come from one sample, sequenced in a study of T-cell memory formation after mild COVID-19. TCRdb reanalysed the 5' RACE reads using MiXCR and keeps one entry per CDR3 protein. The top ten hold roughly an eighth of the sample, which has about 540,000 distinct CDR3 sequences, 20% seen once. The material sequenced was PBMCs or a T cell subset sorted from them (not recorded which). Every receptor here comes from an adult woman who had mild COVID-19 (a few samples of this study predate the infection). Cell type and time point are not known.

This chain joins TRBV21-1 and TRBJ2-3; the table's D call, TRBD2, has no DNA check behind it. TRBV21-1 is reported as a pseudogene. CDR3 length: 16 residues. CDR3 coding DNA: TGTGCCAGCAGCAAAAGCAATACTAGCGGGGGGCGAGCGCAGTATTTT. Translation: CASSKSNTSGGRAQYF.

V usage is TRBV7-2 and J usage is TRBJ2-3, with 15 bases matching TRBD2. The germline V gene has CDR1 SGHTA and CDR2 FQGNSA. The CDR3 contains 18 residues. Trimming cost V 5 bases and J 6 bases; bases outside gene matches: 12. The CDR3 loop is CASSHGLAGGPFGDTQYF. The CDR3, as DNA: TGTGCCAGCAGCCACGGACTAGCGGGAGGGCCGTTCGGGGATACGCAGTATTTT.